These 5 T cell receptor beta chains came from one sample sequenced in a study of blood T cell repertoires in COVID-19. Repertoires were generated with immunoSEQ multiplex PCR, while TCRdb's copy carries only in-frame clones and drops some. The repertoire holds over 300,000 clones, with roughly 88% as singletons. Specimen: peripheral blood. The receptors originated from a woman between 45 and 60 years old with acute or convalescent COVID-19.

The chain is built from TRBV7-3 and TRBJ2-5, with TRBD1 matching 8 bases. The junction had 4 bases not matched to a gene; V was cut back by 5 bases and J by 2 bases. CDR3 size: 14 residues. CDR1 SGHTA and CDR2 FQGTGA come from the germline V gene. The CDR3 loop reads CASSLGQGQETQYF. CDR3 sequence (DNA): TGTGCCAGCAGCCTCGGACAGGGACAAGAGACCCAGTACTTC.

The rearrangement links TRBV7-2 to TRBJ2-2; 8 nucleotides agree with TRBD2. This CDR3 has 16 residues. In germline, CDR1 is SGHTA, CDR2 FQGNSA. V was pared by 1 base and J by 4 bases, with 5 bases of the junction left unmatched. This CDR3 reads CASSLGASGRTGELFF. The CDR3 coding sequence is TGTGCCAGCAGCTTAGGTGCTAGCGGGCGCACCGGGGAGCTGTTTTTT.

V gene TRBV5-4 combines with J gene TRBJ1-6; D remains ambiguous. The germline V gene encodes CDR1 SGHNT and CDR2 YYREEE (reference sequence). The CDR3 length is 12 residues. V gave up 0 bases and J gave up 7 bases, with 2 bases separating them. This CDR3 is CASSLVNSPLHF. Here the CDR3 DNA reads TGTGCCAGCAGCTTGGTAAATTCACCCCTCCACTTT.

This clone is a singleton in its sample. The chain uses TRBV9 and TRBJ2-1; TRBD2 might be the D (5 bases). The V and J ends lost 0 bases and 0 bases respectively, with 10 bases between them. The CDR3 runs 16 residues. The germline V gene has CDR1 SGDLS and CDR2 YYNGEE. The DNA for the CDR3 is TGTGCCAGCAGCGTAGAAAAGCGGATCTCCTACAATGAGCAGTTCTTC. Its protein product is CASSVEKRISYNEQFF.

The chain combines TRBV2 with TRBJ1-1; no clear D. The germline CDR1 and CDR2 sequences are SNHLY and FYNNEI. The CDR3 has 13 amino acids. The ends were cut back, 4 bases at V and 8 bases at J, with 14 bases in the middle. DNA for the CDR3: TGTGCCAGCAGTGCTGCCGAGGTCAACGAAGCTTTCTTT. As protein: CASSAAEVNEAFF.